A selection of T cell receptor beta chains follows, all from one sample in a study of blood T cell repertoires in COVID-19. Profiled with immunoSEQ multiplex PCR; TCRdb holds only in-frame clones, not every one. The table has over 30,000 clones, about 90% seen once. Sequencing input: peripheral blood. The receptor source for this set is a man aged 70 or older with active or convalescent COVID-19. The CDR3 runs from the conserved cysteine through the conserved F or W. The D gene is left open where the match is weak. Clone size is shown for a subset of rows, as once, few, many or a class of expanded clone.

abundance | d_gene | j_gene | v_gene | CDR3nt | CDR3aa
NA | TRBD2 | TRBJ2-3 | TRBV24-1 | TGTGCCACCAGTGACCCAGCGGGGGCCGGCCGAGATACGCAGTATTTT | CATSDPAGAGRDTQYF
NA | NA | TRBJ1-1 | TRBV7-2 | TGTGCCAGCAGCCGCACAGTCAATCCGGACACTGAAGCTTTCTTT | CASSRTVNPDTEAFF
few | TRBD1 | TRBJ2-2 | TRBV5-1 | TGCGCCAGCAGCTTGAGGACAGGGGAGGTCGGGGAGCTGTTTTTT | CASSLRTGEVGELFF
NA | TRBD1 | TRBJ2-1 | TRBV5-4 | TGTGCCAGCAGCTGGGGGACAGCAGGGGGCCCCTACAATGAGCAGTTCTTC | CASSWGTAGGPYNEQFF
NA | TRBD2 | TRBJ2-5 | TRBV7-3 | TGTGCCAGCAGCCCGGGACTAGCGGGAATGGAGACCCAGTACTTC | CASSPGLAGMETQYF
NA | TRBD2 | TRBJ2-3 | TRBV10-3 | TGTGCCATCAGTGAGGCTAGCGGGACGCAGTATTTT | CAISEASGTQYF
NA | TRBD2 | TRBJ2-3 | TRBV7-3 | TGTGCCAGCACCTTGGGACTAGCCGGCACAGATACGCAGTATTTT | CASTLGLAGTDTQYF
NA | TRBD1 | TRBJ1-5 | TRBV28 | TGTGCCAGCAGGCCCGACAGGGGGCAATGGAATCAGCCCCAGCATTTT | CASRPDRGQWNQPQHF
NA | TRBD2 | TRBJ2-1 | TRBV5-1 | TGCGCCAGCAGCTTGGGGCTACCCGGGACTAGCGGACGAAGCGGTGAGCAGTTCTTC | CASSLGLPGTSGRSGEQFF
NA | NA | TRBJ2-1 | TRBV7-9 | TGTGCCAGTGGGGGGGCCAATGAGCAGTTCTTC | CASGGANEQFF
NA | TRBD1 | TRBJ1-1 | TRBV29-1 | TGCAGCGTTGAAAGGGGGCGAGGAGCTGAAGCTTTCTTT | CSVERGRGAEAFF
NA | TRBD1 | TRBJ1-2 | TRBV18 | TGTGCCAGCTCACCACCCCCTGTCGCAGGGGGCAATGGCTACACCTTC | CASSPPPVAGGNGYTF
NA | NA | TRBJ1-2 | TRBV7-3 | TGTGCCAGCAGCTTAGAGCGGATTAACTATGGCTACACCTTC | CASSLERINYGYTF
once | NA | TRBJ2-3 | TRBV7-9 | TGTGCCAGCAGTCCCAGGGTGACATCTAGCACAGATACGCAGTATTTT | CASSPRVTSSTDTQYF
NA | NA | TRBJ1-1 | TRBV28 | TGTGCCAGCAGTTTCCTAGGACAACCGAACACTGAAGCTTTCTTT | CASSFLGQPNTEAFF
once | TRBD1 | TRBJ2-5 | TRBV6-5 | TGTGCCAGCATTGGACAGGCAGAGACCCAGTACTTC | CASIGQAETQYF
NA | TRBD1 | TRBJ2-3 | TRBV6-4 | TGTGCCAGCAGTCTGGGACAGGGGCTTGGAGAAGATACGCAGTATTTT | CASSLGQGLGEDTQYF
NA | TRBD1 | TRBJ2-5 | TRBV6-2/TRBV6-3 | TGTGCCAGCAGTCCACCAGGGGGCGAGGAGACCCAGTACTTC | CASSPPGGEETQYF
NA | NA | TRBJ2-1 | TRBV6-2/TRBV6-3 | TGTGCCAGCAGTCAGTCGGGGGATGAGCAGTTCTTC | CASSQSGDEQFF
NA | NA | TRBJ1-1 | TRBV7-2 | TGTGCCAGCAGCCCCCTCGGTGCTAACACTGAAGCTTTCTTT | CASSPLGANTEAFF
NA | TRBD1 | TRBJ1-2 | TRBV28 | TGTGCCAGCAGTCCATACAGGGGCTATGGCTACACCTTC | CASSPYRGYGYTF
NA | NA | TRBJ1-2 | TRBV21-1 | TGTGCCAGCAGCCAGGGGACAGGGGGCATCGATGGCTACACCTTC | CASSQGTGGIDGYTF
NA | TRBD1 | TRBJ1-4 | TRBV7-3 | TGTGCCAGCAGCTTAGTCCCGACAGGGCAATATGAAAAACTGTTTTTT | CASSLVPTGQYEKLFF
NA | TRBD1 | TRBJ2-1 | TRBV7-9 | TGTGCCAGCAGCCTCGGACAGGGAAGGAATGAGCAGTTCTTC | CASSLGQGRNEQFF
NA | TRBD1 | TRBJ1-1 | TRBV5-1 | TGCGCCAGCAGCTCACAGGGGCGGACTGAAGCTTTCTTT | CASSSQGRTEAFF
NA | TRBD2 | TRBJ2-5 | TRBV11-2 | TGTGCCAGCAGCTCGTTTCGGGGGGGAAGATCGAGGGAGACCCAGTACTTC | CASSSFRGGRSRETQYF
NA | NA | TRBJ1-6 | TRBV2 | TGTGCCAGCAGACCGACAGAGACAAATTCACCCCTCCACTTT | CASRPTETNSPLHF
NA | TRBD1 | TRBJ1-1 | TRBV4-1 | TGCGCCAGCACCCTCGCGACAGGGACGAACACTGAAGCTTTCTTT | CASTLATGTNTEAFF